Described below is a single T cell receptor beta chain sequence and its context. The antigen remains undetermined. The record originates from a study of shared clonotypes between healthy human individuals. Study results and limitations: Rarefaction curves obtained for sorted subsets showed sequencing incomplete despite large depth.

This CDR3 is built from 11 residues. CDR1 DFQATT and CDR2 SNEGSKA come from the germline V gene (reference sequence). Trimming left V 6 bases short and J 7 bases short, with 10 bases between. Genomic DNA per cell subset filled all wells of several immunoSEQ plates. TCRdb's table, derived via immunoSEQ multiplex PCR, lists solely in-frame clones and lacks some. Altogether over 850,000 clones are present, approximately 78% being singletons, with the ten largest covering more than 0.55%. V and J are TRBV20-1 and TRBJ2-1; D is unresolved. The sample was memory CD4+ T cells from PBMCs. Specified subset: CD45RA-negative fraction. This TCR was sampled from a man younger than 30 in good health. Some clones in this sample may be carry-over from other donors' samples. CDR3 sequence (DNA): TGCAGTGCGGAAGTACGGAATGAGCAGTTCTTC. Encoded protein: CSAEVRNEQFF.